This TCR beta chain was sequenced in a study of memory CD4+ T cells and cytomegalovirus serostatus. About the research overall: This sample comes from healthy Belgian adults, fewer than ten CMV seropositive, about 23 seronegative.

Sequencing was performed with immunoSEQ multiplex PCR; in TCRdb, only in-frame clones are kept and a portion is missing. The sample carries under 35,000 clones, around 76% recorded once. Single viable CD3+CD4+CD8-CD45RO+ cells were sorted as the memory CD4+ T cells. This CDR3 is built from 16 residues. CDR1 and CDR2 from the germline V gene are ENHRY and SYGVKD. The trim removed 5 bases at V and 3 bases at J, leaving 12 bases unmatched. The rearrangement uses TRBV10-3 and TRBJ1-2, with 7 bases aligning to TRBD1. Material: memory CD4+ T cells from blood. The clonotype originates from an adult in good health and CMV-seronegative. Some clones in this sample may be carry-over from other donors' samples. CDR3 coding DNA: TGTGCCATCAGTCGACAGGGATTGATTGCCGACTATGGCTACACCTTC. Translation gives CAISRQGLIADYGYTF.